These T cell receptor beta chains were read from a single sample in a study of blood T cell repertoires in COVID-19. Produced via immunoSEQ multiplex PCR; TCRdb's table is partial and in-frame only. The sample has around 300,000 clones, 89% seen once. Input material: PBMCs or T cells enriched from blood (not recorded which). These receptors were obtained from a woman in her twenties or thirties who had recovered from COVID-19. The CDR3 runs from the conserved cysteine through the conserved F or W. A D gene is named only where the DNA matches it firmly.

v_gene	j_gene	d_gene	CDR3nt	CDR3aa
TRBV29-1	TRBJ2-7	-	TGCAGCGCACGATATACAGGGCTCGAGCAGTACTTC	CSARYTGLEQYF
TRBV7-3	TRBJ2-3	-	TGTGCCAGCAGCCTCTTCACAGATACGCAGTATTTT	CASSLFTDTQYF
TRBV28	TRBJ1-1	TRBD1	TGTGCCAGCAGCCTGGACAGGGAAGCTTTCTTT	CASSLDREAFF
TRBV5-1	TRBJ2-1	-	TGCGCCAGCAGCTCATTAAGTAGCGGAACTAAAGGGTTCTTC	CASSSLSSGTKGFF
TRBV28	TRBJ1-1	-	TGTGCCAGCAGTCTTGCCATTGTGGGGCGAAACACTGAAGCTTTCTTT	CASSLAIVGRNTEAFF
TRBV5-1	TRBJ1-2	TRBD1	TGCGCCAGCAGCTCTACGACAGGGGACTATGGCTACACCTTC	CASSSTTGDYGYTF
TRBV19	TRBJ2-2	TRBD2	TGTGCCAGTAGTATCCCTAGCGGGAGGACCACCGGGGAGCTGTTTTTT	CASSIPSGRTTGELFF
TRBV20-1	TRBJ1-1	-	TGCAGTGCTAGTCACGGAGTGAACACTGAAGCTTTCTTT	CSASHGVNTEAFF
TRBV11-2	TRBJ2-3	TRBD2	TGTGCCAGCAGCTCCATGGGACTAGAGTCAGATACGCAGTATTTT	CASSSMGLESDTQYF
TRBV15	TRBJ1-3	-	TGTGCCACCAGCAGAGGAAACGCAGGGGGAAACACCATATATTTT	CATSRGNAGGNTIYF
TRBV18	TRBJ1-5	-	TGTGCCAGCTCACCTAGTAGCAATCAGCCCCAGCATTTT	CASSPSSNQPQHF
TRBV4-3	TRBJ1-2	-	TGCGCCAGCAGCCAAGAATCTGTCTGGGGAAGGGGCCCCGCTAACTATGGCTACACCTTC	CASSQESVWGRGPANYGYTF